This TCR beta chain was sequenced for a study of T cell changes during pregnancy in multiple sclerosis. Deletions cut 1 base from V and 8 bases from J, with 3 bases between. CDR3 length equals 10 residues. CDR1 SQVTM and CDR2 ANQGSEA come from the germline V gene. Using immunoSEQ multiplex PCR, the repertoire was profiled, and TCRdb retains in-frame clones only, with some absent. The table lists around 86,000 clones, approximately 95% of them singletons. The clonotype originates from a female donor with multiple sclerosis, enrolled in a pregnancy study. This specimen was peripheral blood, taken in the first trimester of pregnancy. This chain links TRBV29-1 with TRBJ2-1; the D is unclear. Written as DNA, the CDR3 is TGCAGCGTTGAAGGAGATGAGCAGTTCTTC. This gives the protein CSVEGDEQFF.